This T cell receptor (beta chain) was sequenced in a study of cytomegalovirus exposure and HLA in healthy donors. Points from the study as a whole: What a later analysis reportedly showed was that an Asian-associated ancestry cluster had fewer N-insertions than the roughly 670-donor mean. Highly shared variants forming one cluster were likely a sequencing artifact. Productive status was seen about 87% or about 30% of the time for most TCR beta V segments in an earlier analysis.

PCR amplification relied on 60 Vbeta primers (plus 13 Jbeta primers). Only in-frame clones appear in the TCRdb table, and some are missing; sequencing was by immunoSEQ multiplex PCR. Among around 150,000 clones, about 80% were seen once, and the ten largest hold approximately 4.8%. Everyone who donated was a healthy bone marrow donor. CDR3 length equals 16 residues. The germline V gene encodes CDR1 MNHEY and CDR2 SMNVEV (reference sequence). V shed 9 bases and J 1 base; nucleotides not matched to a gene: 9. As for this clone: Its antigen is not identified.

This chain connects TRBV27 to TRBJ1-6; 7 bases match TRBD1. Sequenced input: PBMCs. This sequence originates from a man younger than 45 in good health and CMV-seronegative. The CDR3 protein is CASSTGRSSYNSPLHF. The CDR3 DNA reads TGTGCCAGTTCGACAGGGAGGAGTTCCTATAATTCACCCCTCCACTTT.